Listed below are T cell receptor beta chains from one sample, sequenced in a study of regulatory T cells in long-lasting Graves disease. Using its own MiXCR run on the multiplex PCR reads, TCRdb lists one record per CDR3 protein. Among hundreds of thousands of distinct CDR3 sequences listed, 21% were seen once. Sequencing was performed on peripheral blood mononuclear cells (PBMCs), taken when the disease was refractory, from a patient treated with antithyroid drugs. The source is a female donor with Graves disease. Both conserved end residues are trimmed from each CDR3. Rows give clone size only sometimes, using once, few, many, or a class for an expanded clone.

TRBV11-2 few ASSLEVNEQF
TRBV2 many ASSETTTNEKLF
TRBV27 many ARYRGGMWKLF
TRBV2 many ASSDGTSRPYEQY
TRBV3-1 many ASSPEGTEAF
TRBV6-2/TRBV6-3 . ASSYSIWGTGRQPQH
TRBV15 many ATSRDEGQKKMKTQY
TRBV2 . ASILDRSNQPQH
TRBV27 . ASSLYRTAKYNEQF
TRBV6-5 many ASSYGQANYGYT
TRBV5-1 few ASSLSGAQTEAF
TRBV12-3/TRBV12-4 many ASRPPLATNEKLF
TRBV25-1 many ASSNRGRRDTEAF
TRBV6-2/TRBV6-3 . ASSSVGTGINEKLF
TRBV28 many ASSLTTSGRRETQY
TRBV3-1 many ASSQDDYQGETQY
TRBV5-4 . ASSLAGSGRAFYEQY
TRBV11-2 many ASSPRQDYGYT
TRBV6-1 many ASWGLAGRGEQY
TRBV2 many ASSRTVSNQPQH
TRBV7-8 . ASSLDTRGTDTQY
TRBV20-1 many SARPPGLEIYEQY
TRBV12-3/TRBV12-4 many ASSLPTDSVNSPLH
TRBV28 few ASSLSSSRTGALNEKLF
TRBV28 many ASRPGTGVYGYT
TRBV25-1 . ASSVSGTGQETQY
TRBV29-1 . SVESRDRGKKTQY
TRBV6-5 many ASSYSTTASISTNEKLF
TRBV5-6 many ASSPIKGGDETQY
TRBV28 many ASTPQSGYYEQY
TRBV29-1 many SVDSYNYGYT
TRBV3-1 many ASSQDNYDRVNQPQH
TRBV7-2 . ASSPNRGSTGELF
TRBV28 . ASRRQGGTYNEQF
TRBV7-9 many ASSSTGTGGEKLF
TRBV18 . ASSPAQNNEKLF
TRBV28 few ASSFPGPGGSAADTQY
TRBV28 . ASSFPMVESGRGSYNERF
TRBV19 . ASSLAQGAYEQH
TRBV7-3 . ASSLTTTSGGLNEQF
TRBV11-2 few ASSLGDGRLAEQY
TRBV6-2/TRBV6-3 many ASSLRAGDMFTEAF
TRBV4-1 . ASSQAAGVADTQY
TRBV15 . ATSRWGVASSGYTDTQY
TRBV19 . ASRRTADLNTEAF
TRBV3-1 few ASRTSGRAEDEQY
TRBV10-3 . AIGVTGQGNYEQY
TRBV20-1 . SAWREGGYEQY
TRBV6-2/TRBV6-3 . ASSRLAGAGAEQY
TRBV28 many ASRATSGGDEQY
TRBV30 many AWGGDRPNTEAF
TRBV6-2/TRBV6-3 few ASSYSGGQGLVEKLF
TRBV12-3/TRBV12-4 many ASSLQRISGNTIY
TRBV6-5 many ASSSGGGPYEQY
TRBV28 many ASRGVGGLAEAF
TRBV5-6 few ASSVQVYEQY
TRBV2 many ASSELAGYEQY